This TCR beta chain was obtained from a study of shared clonotypes between healthy human individuals. Study findings and constraints: Despite large depth, sorted-subset datasets appeared incompletely sequenced. Researchers sampled only blood; tissue repertoires likely differ.

A note on this clone: Antigen: not known.

The CDR3 extends over 17 amino acids. The trim removed 10 bases at V and 2 bases at J, leaving 10 bases unmatched. The germline V gene has CDR1 SEHNR and CDR2 FQNEAQ (reference sequence). Libraries were prepared by immunoSEQ multiplex PCR; TCRdb keeps only in-frame clonotypes and omits some of them. The table lists roughly 660,000 clones, roughly 87% of them singletons. Every one of the donors was a Caucasian adult that lived in Nashville, Tennessee. The sample consisted of memory CD8+ T cells from PBMCs. This sample's subset: CD45RO+ cells pooled with CCR7-negative TemRA cells. V usage is TRBV7-9 and J usage is TRBJ2-5, with 16 bases aligning to TRBD2. This TCR was sampled from a young man in good health. Some clones in this sample may be carry-over from other donors' samples. The CDR3 nucleotides read TGTGCCACCACGGGGACTAGCGGGAGGGTGGTACAAGAGACCCAGTACTTC. This codes for CATTGTSGRVVQETQYF.